This TCR beta chain appears in the sequencing data of a study of OX40 agonist ivuxolimab in advanced cancers. The table came from immunoSEQ multiplex PCR; TCRdb's copy has only in-frame clones and leaves some out. This table holds fewer than 90,000 clones, roughly nine tenths found once. This clone came up once. As yet, its antigen is unknown. Germline CDR1 PRHDT, CDR2 FYEKMQ (reference sequence). The CDR3 totals 15 residues. Trimming removed 5 bases at V and 3 bases at J, with 17 bases between. Overall study results and limits: In the 0.1 to 3.0 mg/kg range, CD4+ and CD8+ blood T cells had expanded clonally by week 6. The average count of expanded clones was higher among CD8+ T cells than among CD4+.

This sample comprised CD4+ or CD8+ T cells sorted from blood, obtained in a trial of the OX40 agonist ivuxolimab. The sequence came from an adult with an advanced solid tumor such as melanoma, head and neck, liver or kidney cancer. This sequence joins TRBV13 and TRBJ2-7, with D perhaps TRBD2 (5 bases). The CDR3 DNA reads TGTGCCAGCAGCGACCGGGGTAAGCCCTACTACGAGCAGTACTTC. This codes for CASSDRGKPYYEQYF.